Below, 26 T cell receptor beta chains from the same sample are listed, as sequenced in a study of cytotoxic CD8 clonotypes in ibrutinib-treated CLL. The method was immunoSEQ multiplex PCR; TCRdb's version includes in-frame clones alone and lacks a portion of them. The profile shows 80,000 to 95,000 clones, roughly 80% of them singletons. Sequenced here: PBMCs, sampled after 12 months of ibrutinib treatment. These receptors came from a human donor with chronic lymphocytic leukemia.

The V gene is TRBV6-5, the J gene TRBJ1-1, with 7 bases aligning to TRBD1. Per germline, CDR1 MNHEY and CDR2 SVGAGI. Trimming at V came to 2 bases and at J to 4 bases, leaving 10 bases not matched to a gene. CDR3 size: 16 residues. CDR3 sequence reads: CASSYPPTGPSTEAFF. Written as DNA, the CDR3 is TGTGCCAGCAGTTACCCCCCGACAGGGCCCAGCACTGAAGCTTTCTTT.

The rearrangement joins TRBV10-3 to TRBJ2-6; TRBD1 is a possible D gene (6 bases). The germline V gene encodes CDR1 ENHRY and CDR2 SYGVKD. V was cut by 4 bases and J by 2 bases, with 9 bases left in between. The CDR3 extends over 15 amino acids. CDR3 residues: CAISGNRAGANVLTF. DNA of the CDR3: TGTGCCATCAGTGGAAACAGGGCTGGGGCCAACGTCCTGACTTTC.

This chain links TRBV28 with TRBJ2-1; D is uncertain. V dropped 4 bases and J dropped 9 bases, with 10 bases sitting between them. The CDR3 runs 12 residues. Germline V gene lookup returns CDR1 MDHEN and CDR2 SYDVKM. The CDR3 is CASSYRSGEQFF. CDR3 DNA: TGTGCCAGCAGTTACCGATCCGGTGAGCAGTTCTTC.

V gene TRBV7-3 combines with J gene TRBJ1-1; D ambiguous. CDR1 is SGHTA, CDR2 FQGTGA, per germline. V was cut by 2 bases and J by 7 bases, with 5 bases left in between. The CDR3 totals 11 residues. The DNA for the CDR3 is TGTGCCAGCAGCTTAGGAGGTGAAGCTTTCTTT. Amino acid sequence: CASSLGGEAFF.

This clone was seen a single time. The gene calls are TRBV11-2 and TRBJ2-5; 7 positions match TRBD2. CDR1 and CDR2 from the germline V gene are SGHAT and FQNNGV. Unmatched junction bases numbered 1, after V lost 5 bases and J lost 1 base. The CDR3 sequence is 13 residues long. Here the CDR3 reads CASSGEGQETQYF. The CDR3 DNA is TGTGCCAGCAGCGGGGAGGGCCAAGAGACCCAGTACTTC.

The V and J genes are TRBV6-6 and TRBJ1-5; D not resolved. This CDR3 comprises 13 residues. The V gene's germline CDR1 is MNHNY and CDR2 SVGAGI (reference sequence). V was clipped by 0 bases and J by 9 bases, with 9 bases between them. This CDR3 reads CASSYSNGLPQHF. CDR3 coding DNA: TGTGCCAGCAGTTACTCGAATGGTCTGCCCCAGCATTTT.

The rearrangement uses TRBV4-3 and TRBJ1-1; possible D gene TRBD1, 5 bases. The V gene's germline CDR1 is LGHNA and CDR2 YSLEER. The V and J ends lost 0 bases and 4 bases respectively, with 12 bases between them. CDR3 length: 15 residues. In nucleotides, the CDR3 is TGCGCCAGCAGCCAAGATTGGGGGATGGGCACTGAAGCTTTCTTT. This translates into CASSQDWGMGTEAFF.

The V gene is TRBV4-2, the J gene TRBJ2-7; 11 positions match TRBD2. The CDR3 is 19 amino acids. V lost 6 bases to trimming and J lost 3 bases; unmatched junction nucleotides: 19. Germline CDR1 reads LGHNA; CDR2 reads YNFKEQ. CDR3 in amino acids: CASSLQDLGLAGGGYEQYF. CDR3 sequence (DNA): TGTGCCAGCAGTCTACAAGATTTGGGGCTAGCGGGAGGAGGCTACGAGCAGTACTTC.

This chain links TRBV11-1 with TRBJ1-1; 9 positions match TRBD1. The germline gives CDR1 SGHAT, CDR2 FQDESV (reference sequence). V was pared by 5 bases and J by 5 bases, with 9 bases of the junction left unmatched. The CDR3 has 15 amino acids. The CDR3 DNA reads as TGTGCCAGCAGCCCCCTGGGACAGGGTCGGACTGAAGCTTTCTTT. Its protein is CASSPLGQGRTEAFF.

The V gene is TRBV28, the J gene TRBJ1-2; perhaps TRBD1 as D (5 bases). Germline values: CDR1 MDHEN, CDR2 SYDVKM. The V and J ends lost 2 bases and 8 bases respectively, with 9 bases between them. The CDR3 contains 12 residues. CDR3 sequence: CASSLKGRGYTF. In DNA form, the CDR3 reads TGTGCCAGCAGTTTAAAGGGGCGGGGCTACACCTTC.

The gene calls are TRBV6-6 and TRBJ1-4, with unresolved D. Trimming cost V 2 bases and J 5 bases, with 6 bases left between them. The CDR3 totals 13 residues. The germline gives CDR1 MNHNY, CDR2 SVGAGI (reference sequence). The CDR3 DNA follows: TGTGCCAGCAGTTACCGAGGAAATGAAAAACTGTTTTTT. This gives the protein CASSYRGNEKLFF.

The rearrangement joins TRBV5-1 to TRBJ2-1; 10 nucleotides line up with TRBD2. This CDR3 is 15 amino acids long. CDR1 and CDR2 from the germline V gene are SGHRS and YFSETQ. V was pared by 6 bases and J by 5 bases, with 8 bases of the junction left unmatched. In DNA, the CDR3 is TGCGCCAGCACCACCGAGGGGACTAGCGACAATGAGCAGTTCTTC. This encodes CASTTEGTSDNEQFF.

The V gene is TRBV10-3, the J gene TRBJ2-7; 8 positions match TRBD1. Germline lookup yields CDR1 ENHRY and CDR2 SYGVKD. J gave up 2 bases and V 8 bases, and 5 bases lay outside the gene matches. This CDR3 has 13 amino acids. This CDR3 reads CAIGGQVPYEQYF. In nucleotides, the CDR3 is TGTGCCATCGGGGGACAGGTTCCCTACGAGCAGTACTTC.

The DNA of the CDR3 is TGTGCCAGCAGCTTGGGATCCGGGTTGGCCGGGGCCTACAATGAGCAGTTCTTC. Protein: CASSLGSGLAGAYNEQFF. The chain joins TRBV5-5 to TRBJ2-1; possibly TRBD2 for D (5 bases). Trimming cost V 0 bases and J 2 bases, with 18 bases left between them. CDR1 and CDR2 (germline): SGHKS, YYEKEE (reference sequence). There are 18 residues in the CDR3. Full variable domain (rest looked up from reference TRBV5-5 and TRBJ2-1): DAGVTQSPTHLIKTRGQQVTLRCSPISGHKSVSWYQQVLGQGPQFIFQYYEKEERGRGNFPDRFSARQFPNYSSELNVNALLLGDSALYLCASSLGSGLAGAYNEQFFGPGTRLTVL.

The V and J genes are TRBV27 and TRBJ1-1; D possibly corresponds to TRBD1 (6 bases). V was pared by 5 bases and J by 5 bases, with 21 bases between. Germline values: CDR1 MNHEY, CDR2 SMNVEV (reference sequence). The CDR3 sequence is 16 residues long. CDR3 loop: CASSPFPGAPGTEAFF. CDR3 DNA: TGTGCCAGCAGTCCATTCCCAGGGGCCCCGGGAACTGAAGCTTTCTTT.

The J gene is TRBJ2-5, the V gene TRBV19; 12 nucleotides match TRBD2. Germline CDR1 LNHDA, CDR2 SQIVND (reference sequence). This CDR3 region has 14 residues. V trimming: 5 bases; J trimming: 5 bases; junction bases outside the gene matches: 3. For the CDR3, the DNA is TGTGCCAGTAGTCCCGGGACTAGCGGGGAGACCCAGTACTTC. Translating gives CASSPGTSGETQYF.

The gene calls are TRBV9 and TRBJ2-2, with D possibly being TRBD1 (5 bases). V gave up 3 bases and J gave up 7 bases, with 10 bases separating them. The CDR3 is made up of 13 amino acids. Looked up from germline, CDR1 is SGDLS and CDR2 is YYNGEE. CDR3 sequence reads: CASSGPGRGELFF. CDR3 DNA: TGTGCCAGCAGCGGCCCAGGGCGCGGGGAGCTGTTTTTT.

This clone was seen once. This rearrangement joins TRBV18 to TRBJ1-1; TRBD1 might be the D (6 bases). The CDR3 is 17 amino acids. Germline V gene lookup returns CDR1 KGHSH and CDR2 LQKENI. V was shortened by 2 bases and J by 2 bases, with 18 bases between the two germline ends. This chain's CDR3 is CASSPISLQGGNTEAFF. In DNA, the CDR3 is TGTGCCAGCTCACCAATTTCCCTCCAAGGGGGAAACACTGAAGCTTTCTTT.

This clone came up a few times. V and J are TRBV5-1 and TRBJ2-1; 9 bases agree with TRBD2. The CDR3 is 13 amino acids. Looked up from germline, CDR1 is SGHRS and CDR2 is YFSETQ. Losses at the gene ends were 3 bases for V and 8 bases for J; bases not matched to a gene: 3. The CDR3 protein is CASSSRLADEQFF. The DNA of the CDR3 is TGCGCCAGCAGCTCCCGACTAGCGGATGAGCAGTTCTTC.

The chain joins TRBV10-3 to TRBJ2-3, with no clear D. The CDR3 sequence is 13 residues long. Germline lookup yields CDR1 ENHRY and CDR2 SYGVKD. V was pared by 4 bases and J by 3 bases, with 8 bases between. CDR3 DNA sequence: TGTGCCATCAGTGCCCCTAAGACAGATACGCAGTATTTT. Protein sequence: CAISAPKTDTQYF.

Details on this clone: Other DNA sequences from this sample encode an identical CDR3 as well. The chain recombines TRBV18 with TRBJ1-1, with D possibly matching TRBD1 (5 bases). Trimming shortened V by 3 bases and J by 5 bases, and 13 bases separated the two germline ends. Per the germline V gene, CDR1 is KGHSH and CDR2 is LQKENI. The CDR3 is 14 residues long. This CDR3 is CASSPRTGGTEAFF. The CDR3 DNA follows: TGTGCCAGCTCACCCCGGACCGGGGGGACTGAAGCTTTCTTT.

V is TRBV7-9 and J is TRBJ1-1; 10 bases agree with TRBD1. The germline gives CDR1 SEHNR, CDR2 FQNEAQ (reference sequence). The J segment lost 6 bases and the V segment lost 5 bases, leaving 9 bases of the junction unmatched. The CDR3 runs to 15 residues. The CDR3: CASSDRTGGDPEAFF. The CDR3, as DNA: TGTGCCAGCAGCGACCGGACAGGGGGGGACCCTGAAGCTTTCTTT.

The V call is TRBV5-1, the J call TRBJ1-1, with TRBD1 as a possible D gene (5 bases). V was shortened by 1 base and J by 3 bases, with 16 bases between the two germline ends. CDR3 size: 16 residues. Looked up from germline, CDR1 is SGHRS and CDR2 is YFSETQ. This CDR3 reads CASSLWGVQGDTEAFF. The CDR3 coding sequence is TGCGCCAGCAGCTTGTGGGGGGTCCAAGGGGACACTGAAGCTTTCTTT. Combining the CDR3 with reference TRBV5-1 and TRBJ1-1 gives the whole variable domain KAGVTQTPRYLIKTRGQQVTLSCSPISGHRSVSWYQQTPGQGLQFLFEYFSETQRNKGNFPGRFSGRQFSNSRSEMNVSTLELGDSALYLCASSLWGVQGDTEAFFGQGTRLTVV.

The chain joins TRBV9 to TRBJ1-4; 9 positions match TRBD1. J was trimmed by 6 bases and V by 1 base; bases with no gene match: 7. This CDR3 contains 16 residues. Germline values: CDR1 SGDLS, CDR2 YYNGEE. DNA for the CDR3: TGTGCCAGCAGCGTAAGCCCCAGACAGGGGGATGAAAAACTGTTTTTT. Amino acids: CASSVSPRQGDEKLFF.

This chain joins TRBV5-4 and TRBJ2-1; 13 bases fit TRBD2. The CDR3 extends over 15 amino acids. In germline, CDR1 is SGHNT, CDR2 YYREEE (reference sequence). Unmatched junction bases numbered 6, after V lost 4 bases and J lost 8 bases. The DNA for the CDR3 is TGTGCCAGCAGCCCCGGGACTAGCGGGATGTATGAGCAGTTCTTC. This sequence encodes CASSPGTSGMYEQFF.

V usage is TRBV7-2 and J usage is TRBJ2-5; 8 bases are shared with TRBD2. Germline lookup yields CDR1 SGHTA and CDR2 FQGNSA. V lost 2 bases, J lost 1 base, and 6 bases stayed unmatched. The CDR3 contains 16 residues. CDR3 sequence reads: CASSLSGGLLQETQYF. CDR3 DNA sequence: TGTGCCAGCAGCTTAAGCGGGGGACTCCTCCAAGAGACCCAGTACTTC.